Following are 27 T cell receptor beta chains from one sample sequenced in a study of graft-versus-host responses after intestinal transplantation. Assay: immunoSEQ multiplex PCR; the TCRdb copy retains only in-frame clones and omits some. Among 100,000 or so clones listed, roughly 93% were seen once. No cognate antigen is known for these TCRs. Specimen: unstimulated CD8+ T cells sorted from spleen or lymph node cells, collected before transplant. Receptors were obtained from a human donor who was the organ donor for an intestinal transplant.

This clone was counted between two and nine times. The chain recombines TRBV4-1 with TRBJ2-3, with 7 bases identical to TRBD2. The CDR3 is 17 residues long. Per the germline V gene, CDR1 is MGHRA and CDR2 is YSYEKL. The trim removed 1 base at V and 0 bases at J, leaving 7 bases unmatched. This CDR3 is CASSQVLADPSTDTQYF. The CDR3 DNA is TGCGCCAGCAGCCAAGTGCTAGCGGACCCCAGCACAGATACGCAGTATTTT.

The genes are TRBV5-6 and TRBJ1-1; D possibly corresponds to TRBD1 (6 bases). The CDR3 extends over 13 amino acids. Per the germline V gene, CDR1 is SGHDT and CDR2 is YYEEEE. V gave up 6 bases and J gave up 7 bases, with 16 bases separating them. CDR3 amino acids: CASTDRTGFEAFF. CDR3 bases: TGTGCCAGCACGGACAGAACAGGGTTTGAAGCTTTCTTT.

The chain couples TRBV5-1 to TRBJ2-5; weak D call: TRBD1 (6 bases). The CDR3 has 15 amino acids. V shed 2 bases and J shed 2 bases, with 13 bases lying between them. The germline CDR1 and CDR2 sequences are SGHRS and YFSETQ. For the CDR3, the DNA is TGCGCCAGCAGCTTAGGGGACAAGGGGCAAGAGACCCAGTACTTC. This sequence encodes CASSLGDKGQETQYF.

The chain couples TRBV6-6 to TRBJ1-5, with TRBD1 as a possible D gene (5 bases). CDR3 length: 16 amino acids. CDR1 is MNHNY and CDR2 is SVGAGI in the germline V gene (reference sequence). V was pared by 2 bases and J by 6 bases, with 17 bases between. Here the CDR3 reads CASSYDPSGFGQPQHF. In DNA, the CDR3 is TGTGCCAGCAGTTACGATCCTTCAGGGTTTGGTCAGCCCCAGCATTTT.

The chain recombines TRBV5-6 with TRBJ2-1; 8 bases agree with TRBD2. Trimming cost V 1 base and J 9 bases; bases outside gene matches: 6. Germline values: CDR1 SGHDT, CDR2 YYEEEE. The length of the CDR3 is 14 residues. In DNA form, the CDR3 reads TGTGCCAGCAGCTTGCCGGGAGGGCCGATTGAGCAGTTCTTC. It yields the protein CASSLPGGPIEQFF. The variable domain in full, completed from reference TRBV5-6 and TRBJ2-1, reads DAGVTQSPTHLIKTRGQQVTLRCSPKSGHDTVSWYQQALGQGPQFIFQYYEEEERQRGNFPDRFSGHQFPNYSSELNVNALLLGDSALYLCASSLPGGPIEQFFGPGTRLTVL.

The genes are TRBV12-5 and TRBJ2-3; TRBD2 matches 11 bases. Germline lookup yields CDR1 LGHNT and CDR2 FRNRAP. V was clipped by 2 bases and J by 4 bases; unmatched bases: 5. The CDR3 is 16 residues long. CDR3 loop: CASGLSSGGAPDTQYF. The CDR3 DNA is TGTGCTAGTGGTTTGAGTAGCGGGGGGGCCCCAGATACGCAGTATTTT.

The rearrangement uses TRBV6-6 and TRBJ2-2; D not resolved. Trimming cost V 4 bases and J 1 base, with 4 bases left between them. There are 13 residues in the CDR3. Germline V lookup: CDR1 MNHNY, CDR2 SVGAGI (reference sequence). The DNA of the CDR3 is TGTGCCAGCAGTTCGGGGAACACCGGGGAGCTGTTTTTT. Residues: CASSSGNTGELFF.

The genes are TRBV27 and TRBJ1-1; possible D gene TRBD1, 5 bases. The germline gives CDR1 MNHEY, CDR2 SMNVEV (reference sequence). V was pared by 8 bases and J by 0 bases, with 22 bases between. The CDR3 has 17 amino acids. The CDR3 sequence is CASGPRQGPLMNTEAFF. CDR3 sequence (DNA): TGTGCCAGCGGGCCCCGCCAGGGCCCCCTGATGAACACTGAAGCTTTCTTT.

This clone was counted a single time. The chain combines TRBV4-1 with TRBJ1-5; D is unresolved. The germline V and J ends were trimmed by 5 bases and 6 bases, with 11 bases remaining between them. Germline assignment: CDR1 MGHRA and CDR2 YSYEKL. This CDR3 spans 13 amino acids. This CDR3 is CASSRRIGQPQHF. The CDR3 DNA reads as TGCGCCAGCAGCAGGCGGATAGGTCAGCCCCAGCATTTT.

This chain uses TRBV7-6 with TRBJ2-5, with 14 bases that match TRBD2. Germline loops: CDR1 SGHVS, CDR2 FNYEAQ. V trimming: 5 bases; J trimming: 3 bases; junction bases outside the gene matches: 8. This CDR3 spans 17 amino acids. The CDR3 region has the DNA TGTGCCAGCAGCCCCGGGACTAGCGGGAGTAGTGAAGAGACCCAGTACTTC. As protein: CASSPGTSGSSEETQYF.

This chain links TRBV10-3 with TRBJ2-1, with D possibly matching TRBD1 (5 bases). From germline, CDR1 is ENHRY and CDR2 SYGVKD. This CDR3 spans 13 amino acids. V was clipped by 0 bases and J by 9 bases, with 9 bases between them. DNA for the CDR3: TGTGCCATCAGTGAGTCACAGGAATCTGAGCAGTTCTTC. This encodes CAISESQESEQFF.

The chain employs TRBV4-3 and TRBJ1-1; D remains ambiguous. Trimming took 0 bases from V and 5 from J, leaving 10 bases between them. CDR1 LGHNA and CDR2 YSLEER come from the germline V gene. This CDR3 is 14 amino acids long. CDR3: CASSQERGSTEAFF. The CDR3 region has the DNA TGCGCCAGCAGCCAAGAGCGGGGATCGACTGAAGCTTTCTTT.

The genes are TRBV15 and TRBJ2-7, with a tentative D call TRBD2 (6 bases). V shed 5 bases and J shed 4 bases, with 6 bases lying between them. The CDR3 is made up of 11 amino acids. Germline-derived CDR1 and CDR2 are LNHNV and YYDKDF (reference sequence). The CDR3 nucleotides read TGTGCCACCAGCGCGGGATACGAGCAGTACTTC. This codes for CATSAGYEQYF.

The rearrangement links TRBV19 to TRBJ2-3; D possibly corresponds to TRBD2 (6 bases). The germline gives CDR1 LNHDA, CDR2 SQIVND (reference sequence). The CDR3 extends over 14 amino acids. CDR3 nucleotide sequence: TGTGCTACCAGACCCGGGGGTGCCACAGATACGCAGTATTTT. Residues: CATRPGGATDTQYF.

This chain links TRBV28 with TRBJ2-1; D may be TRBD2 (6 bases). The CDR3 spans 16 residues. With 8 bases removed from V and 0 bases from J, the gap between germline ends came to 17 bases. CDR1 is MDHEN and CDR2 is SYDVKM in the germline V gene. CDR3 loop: CASRLAAHSSYNEQFF. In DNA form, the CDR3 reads TGTGCCAGCCGCTTAGCGGCTCACAGCTCCTACAATGAGCAGTTCTTC.

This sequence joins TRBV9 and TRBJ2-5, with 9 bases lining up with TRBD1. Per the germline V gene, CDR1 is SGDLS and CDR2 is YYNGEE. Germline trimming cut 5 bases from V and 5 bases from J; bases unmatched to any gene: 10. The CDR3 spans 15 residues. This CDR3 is CASRRGTGYGETQYF. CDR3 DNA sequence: TGTGCCAGCAGACGGGGGACAGGGTACGGGGAGACCCAGTACTTC.

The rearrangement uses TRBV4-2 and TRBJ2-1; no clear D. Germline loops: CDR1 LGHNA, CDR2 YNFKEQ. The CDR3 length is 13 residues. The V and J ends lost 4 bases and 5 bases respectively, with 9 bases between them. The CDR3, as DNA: TGTGCCAGCAGCCTTCAACTCCACAATGAGCAGTTCTTC. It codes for CASSLQLHNEQFF.

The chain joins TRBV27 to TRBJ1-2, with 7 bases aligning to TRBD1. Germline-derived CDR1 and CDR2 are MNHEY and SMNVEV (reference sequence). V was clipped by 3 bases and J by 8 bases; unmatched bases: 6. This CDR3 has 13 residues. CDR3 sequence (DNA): TGTGCCAGCAGTTTGGGGCAGGGGGAAGGCTACACCTTC. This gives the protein CASSLGQGEGYTF.

CDR3 sequence (DNA): TGTGCCAGCAGCCTAAGTCCAGCCAAAAACATTCAGTACTTC. This encodes CASSLSPAKNIQYF. This chain connects TRBV5-8 to TRBJ2-4; D call uncertain. The length of the CDR3 is 14 residues. The germline CDR1 and CDR2 sequences are SGHTS and YDEGEE. Trimming took 4 bases from V and 0 from J, leaving 8 bases between them.

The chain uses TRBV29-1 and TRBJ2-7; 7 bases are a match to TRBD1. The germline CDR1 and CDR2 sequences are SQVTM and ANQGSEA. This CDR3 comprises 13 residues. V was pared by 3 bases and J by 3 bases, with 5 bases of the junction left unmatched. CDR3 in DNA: TGCAGCGTTGAGAAGGGGGCCAGCTACGAGCAGTACTTC. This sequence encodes CSVEKGASYEQYF.

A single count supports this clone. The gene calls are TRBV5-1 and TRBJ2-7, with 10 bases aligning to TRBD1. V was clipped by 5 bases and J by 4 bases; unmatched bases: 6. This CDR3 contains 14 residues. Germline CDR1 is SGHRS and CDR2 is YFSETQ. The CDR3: CASSQRTGGYEQYF. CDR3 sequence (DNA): TGCGCCAGCAGTCAAAGGACAGGGGGGTACGAGCAGTACTTC. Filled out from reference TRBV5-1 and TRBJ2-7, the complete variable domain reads KAGVTQTPRYLIKTRGQQVTLSCSPISGHRSVSWYQQTPGQGLQFLFEYFSETQRNKGNFPGRFSGRQFSNSRSEMNVSTLELGDSALYLCASSQRTGGYEQYFGPGTRLTVT.

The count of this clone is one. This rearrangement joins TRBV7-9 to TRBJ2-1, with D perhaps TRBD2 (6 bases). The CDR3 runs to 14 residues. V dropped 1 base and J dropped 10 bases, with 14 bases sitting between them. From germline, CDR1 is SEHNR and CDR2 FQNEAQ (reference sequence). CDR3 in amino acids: CASSLVTSRREQFF. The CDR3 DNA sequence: TGTGCCAGCAGCTTAGTCACTAGCCGTCGCGAGCAGTTCTTC.

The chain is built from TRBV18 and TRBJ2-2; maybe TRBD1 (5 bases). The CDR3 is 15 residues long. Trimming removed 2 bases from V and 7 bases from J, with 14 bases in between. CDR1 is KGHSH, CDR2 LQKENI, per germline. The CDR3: CASSPRGEVSGELFF. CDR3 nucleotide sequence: TGTGCCAGCTCACCAAGGGGTGAAGTCAGCGGGGAGCTGTTTTTT.

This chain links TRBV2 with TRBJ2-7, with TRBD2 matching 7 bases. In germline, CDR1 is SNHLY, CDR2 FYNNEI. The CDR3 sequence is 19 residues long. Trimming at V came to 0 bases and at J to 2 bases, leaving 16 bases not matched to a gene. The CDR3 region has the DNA TGTGCCAGCAGTGAAGCCGTCGAGGTTTTGGGAGGGAGACCCTACGAGCAGTACTTC. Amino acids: CASSEAVEVLGGRPYEQYF.

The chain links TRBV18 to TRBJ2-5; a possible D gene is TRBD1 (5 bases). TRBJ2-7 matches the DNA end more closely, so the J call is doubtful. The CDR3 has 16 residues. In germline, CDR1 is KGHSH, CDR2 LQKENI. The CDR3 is CASSPPERGRVYEQYF. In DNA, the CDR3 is TGTGCCAGCTCACCACCGGAAAGGGGCAGGGTTTACGAGCAGTACTTC.

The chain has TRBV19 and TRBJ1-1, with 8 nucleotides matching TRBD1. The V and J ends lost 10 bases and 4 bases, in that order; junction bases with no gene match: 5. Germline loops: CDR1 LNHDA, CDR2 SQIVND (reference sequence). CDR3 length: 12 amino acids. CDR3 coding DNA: TGTGCCACCGGGACAGGCTCCACTGAAGCTTTCTTT. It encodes CATGTGSTEAFF.

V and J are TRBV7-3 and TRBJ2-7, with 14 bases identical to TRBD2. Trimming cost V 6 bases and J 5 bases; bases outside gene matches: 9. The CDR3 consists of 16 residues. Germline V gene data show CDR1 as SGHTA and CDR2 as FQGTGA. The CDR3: CASSRGLAGARNEQYF. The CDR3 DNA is TGTGCCAGCAGTCGGGGACTAGCGGGAGCTCGTAACGAGCAGTACTTC.